Listed below are T cell receptor beta chains from one sample, sequenced in a study of OX40 agonist ivuxolimab in advanced cancers. TCRdb keeps only in-frame clones here, not all; method: immunoSEQ multiplex PCR. The sample lists 100,000 or so clones, approximately 95% occurring once. Specimen: CD4+ or CD8+ T cells sorted from blood, collected in a trial of the OX40 agonist ivuxolimab. The receptors stem from an adult with an advanced solid tumor such as melanoma, head and neck, liver or kidney cancer. Each CDR3 is given with its conserved first and last residue. The D gene is left open where the match is weak.

TRBV15	TRBJ2-2	TRBD2	TGTGCCACGATGGGAGCGGGGGGCGACACCGGGGAGCTGTTTTTT	CATMGAGGDTGELFF
TRBV7-9	TRBJ2-2	TRBD2	TGTGCCAGCAGCTTTCCTAGCGGGGGGGCCGACACCGGGGAGCTGTTTTTT	CASSFPSGGADTGELFF
TRBV4-3	TRBJ1-1	NA	TGCGCCAGCAGCCAAGATAGAGGACCGGTATCAGGTGAAGCTTTCTTT	CASSQDRGPVSGEAFF
TRBV11-2	TRBJ2-6	NA	TGTGCCAGCAGCCCCGACGACCTCACAGGGTCTGGGGCCAACGTCCTGACTTTC	CASSPDDLTGSGANVLTF
TRBV5-6	TRBJ2-7	NA	TGTGCCAGCAGCTTCCGGGACCTATTCTACGAGCAGTACTTC	CASSFRDLFYEQYF
TRBV5-4	TRBJ1-1	NA	TGTGCCAGCAGCTTGGGGGTGAACACTGAAGCTTTCTTT	CASSLGVNTEAFF
TRBV5-5	TRBJ2-5	NA	TGTGCCAGCAGCTTGGGGGAGTGGGGGACCCAGTACTTC	CASSLGEWGTQYF
TRBV6-4	TRBJ1-5	NA	TGTGCCAGGAGTGATGAAGACAGGATCCCTTATAGCAATCAGCCCCAGCATTTT	CARSDEDRIPYSNQPQHF
TRBV5-4	TRBJ1-5	NA	TGTGCCAGCAGCTTGGCCGGGGTAAGCAATCAGCCCCAGCATTTT	CASSLAGVSNQPQHF
TRBV27	TRBJ2-3	NA	TGTGCCAGCAGTTTATCTATCAGATCCCTCCCTAGAGATACGCAGTATTTT	CASSLSIRSLPRDTQYF
TRBV10-2	TRBJ2-2	TRBD2	TGCGCCAGCAGCACCTACAGCGGGGGAGGAACAACCGGGGAGCTGTTTTTT	CASSTYSGGGTTGELFF
TRBV6-6	TRBJ2-7	NA	TGTGCCAGCAGTTACGCTGGTAGCCCCGAGCAGTACTTC	CASSYAGSPEQYF
TRBV19	TRBJ1-2	NA	TGTGCCAGTAGGAACCATGGCTACACCTTC	CASRNHGYTF
TRBV9	TRBJ2-2	TRBD1	TGTGCCAGCAGGACGACCCCGGACAGGGTGAACACCGGGGAGCTGTTTTTT	CASRTTPDRVNTGELFF
TRBV29-1	TRBJ2-7	NA	TGCAGCGTTGTAGGAGGGACAAGCTACGAGCAGTACTTC	CSVVGGTSYEQYF
TRBV27	TRBJ2-7	TRBD1	TGTGCCAGCAGTTTAAGCACAGGGGGCTACGAGCAGTACTTC	CASSLSTGGYEQYF
TRBV6-1	TRBJ2-7	TRBD1	TGTGCCAGCAGTGGGACAGGGGGGCCACTCGAGCAGTACTTC	CASSGTGGPLEQYF
TRBV2	TRBJ1-2	NA	TGTGCCAGCAGTGAGGGGCCGGGTACCCACTATGGCTACACCTTC	CASSEGPGTHYGYTF
TRBV5-6	TRBJ2-3	NA	TGTGCCAGCAGCGGGAGTACAGGACCCACTAGCACAGATACGCAGTATTTT	CASSGSTGPTSTDTQYF
TRBV19	TRBJ1-1	NA	TGTGCCAGTTTGGACTGGACTGAAGCTTTCTTT	CASLDWTEAFF
TRBV9	TRBJ2-1	NA	TGTGCCAGCAGCGTAGGAGTCGGGGGAGAAGTGTTCTTC	CASSVGVGGEVFF
TRBV9	TRBJ2-1	NA	TGTGCCAGCAGCTCCACCCACCGGGCTGAGCAGTTCTTC	CASSSTHRAEQFF
TRBV6-6	TRBJ2-1	NA	TGTGCCAGCAGTTACACCCCCCTGGGGAATGAGCAGTTCTTC	CASSYTPLGNEQFF
TRBV10-1	TRBJ2-5	NA	TGCGCCAGCAGTGAGGGGGCAGGGGGGTTGGAGGAGACCCAGTACTTC	CASSEGAGGLEETQYF
TRBV19	TRBJ1-2	TRBD1	TGTGCCAGTACCCCGGGGACAGGGGACTATGGCTACACCTTC	CASTPGTGDYGYTF
TRBV7-8	TRBJ1-2	NA	TGTGCCAGCAGCTTATTGTTCCAGGGCCATGGCTACACCTTC	CASSLLFQGHGYTF
TRBV4-3	TRBJ1-1	TRBD1	TGCGCCAGCAGCCAACCTGGGACAGAGAACACTGAAGCTTTCTTT	CASSQPGTENTEAFF
TRBV7-2	TRBJ1-1	NA	TGTGCCAGCAGCTTGGAGGACATCACTGAAGCTTTCTTT	CASSLEDITEAFF
TRBV4-2	TRBJ2-7	NA	TGTGCCAGCAGCCAAGTGCCCGGGTCGAGCTCCTACGAGCAGTACTTC	CASSQVPGSSSYEQYF